This T cell receptor (beta chain) was retrieved from a study of shared clonotypes between healthy human individuals. In the study overall: CD8 memory received one plate per donor, CD8 naive two, CD4 memory three and CD4 naive three.

The CDR3 extends over 17 amino acids. Germline values: CDR1 LGHNA, CDR2 YSLEER. With 1 base clipped from V and 5 bases from J, the junction kept 10 bases outside the gene matches. Deep level was the assay's run setting. The assay was immunoSEQ multiplex PCR, and TCRdb's table has in-frame clones only and misses some. Among about 600,000 clones listed, roughly 98% were seen once. The naive CD8 fraction comprised CD45RO-negative cells positively selected for CCR7 and excluded terminally differentiated effector memory CD45RA+ cells. All the donors were Caucasian adults who lived in Nashville, Tennessee. This chain connects TRBV4-3 to TRBJ2-5, with 10 nucleotides matching TRBD2. The source of this sequence is a man younger than 45 in good health. The material sequenced was naive CD8+ T cells sorted from blood. This chain's CDR3 is CASSQALAGVRPETQYF. The CDR3 nucleotides are TGCGCCAGCAGCCAAGCCCTAGCGGGAGTCCGCCCGGAGACCCAGTACTTC.